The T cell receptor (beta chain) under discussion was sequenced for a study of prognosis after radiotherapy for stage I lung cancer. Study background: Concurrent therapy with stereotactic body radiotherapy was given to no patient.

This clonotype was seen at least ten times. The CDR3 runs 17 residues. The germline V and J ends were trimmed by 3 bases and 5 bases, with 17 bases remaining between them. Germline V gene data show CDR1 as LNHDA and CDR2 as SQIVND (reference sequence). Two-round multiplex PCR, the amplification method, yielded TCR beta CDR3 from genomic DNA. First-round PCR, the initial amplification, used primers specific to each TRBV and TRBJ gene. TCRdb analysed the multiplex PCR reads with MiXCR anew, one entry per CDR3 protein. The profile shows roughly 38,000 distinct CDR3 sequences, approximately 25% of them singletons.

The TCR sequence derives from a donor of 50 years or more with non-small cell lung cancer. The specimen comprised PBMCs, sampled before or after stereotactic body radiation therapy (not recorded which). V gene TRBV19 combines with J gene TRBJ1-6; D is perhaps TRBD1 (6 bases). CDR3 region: CASSIRTGRSHNSPLHF. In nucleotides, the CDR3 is TGTGCCAGTAGTATTCGAACAGGGAGATCTCATAATTCACCCCTCCACTTT.